The present TCR beta chain was sequenced within a study of blood T cell repertoires in COVID-19. Study processing details: Reference gene primer amplification yielded estimated nucleated cell counts. Here immunoSEQ multiplex PCR was the method, and the copy in TCRdb shows in-frame clones only, minus some. The V and J calls and clone size come from that table; D and trimming were worked out from the DNA. The top ten clones hold 25% to 30% of a sample with tens of thousands of clones, 86% of them seen once. The CDR3 sequence is 16 residues long. The junction had 7 bases not matched to a gene; V was cut back by 6 bases and J by 3 bases. Germline CDR1 LNHDA, CDR2 SQIVND (reference sequence).

J is TRBJ2-2 and V is TRBV19, with TRBD1 identical over 10 bases. The sample consisted of peripheral blood. This receptor was identified in a man between 50 and 59 years old with active or convalescent COVID-19. CDR3 region: CASSNSGTGDTGELFF. CDR3 DNA sequence: TGTGCCAGTAGCAATTCCGGGACAGGGGACACCGGGGAGCTGTTTTTT.